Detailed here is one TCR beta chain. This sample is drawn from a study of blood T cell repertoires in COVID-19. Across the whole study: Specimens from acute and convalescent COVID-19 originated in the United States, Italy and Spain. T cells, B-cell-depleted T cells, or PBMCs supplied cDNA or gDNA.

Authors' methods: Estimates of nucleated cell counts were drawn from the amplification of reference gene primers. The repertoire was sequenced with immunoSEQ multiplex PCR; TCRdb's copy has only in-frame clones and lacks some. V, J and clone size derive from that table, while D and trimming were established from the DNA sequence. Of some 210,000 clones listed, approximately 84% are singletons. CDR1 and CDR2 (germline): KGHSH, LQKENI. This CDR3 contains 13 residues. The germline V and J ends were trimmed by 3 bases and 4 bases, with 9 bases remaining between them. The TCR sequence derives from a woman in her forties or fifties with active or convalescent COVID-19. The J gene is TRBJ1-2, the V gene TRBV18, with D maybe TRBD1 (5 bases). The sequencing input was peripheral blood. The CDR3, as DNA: TGTGCCAGCTCACCCTCGGGGGTCTATGGCTACACCTTC. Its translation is CASSPSGVYGYTF.